This T cell receptor (beta chain) stems from a study of regulatory T cells in long-lasting Graves disease. Study-wide results and caveats: There was favoring of TRBV28, TRBJ1-2 and TRBJ2-5 in persistent disease. Thyroid tissue was not sampled; only peripheral blood was. A greater number of public clonotypes (over 2,500) was shared by persistent patients than by new patients (roughly 930).

Arm-PCR of CDR3 regions and iRepertoire HTBI primers were the basis on which TCR beta libraries were built. A single record per CDR3 protein comes from TCRdb applying MiXCR to the multiplex PCR reads. The sample consists of 400,000 to 600,000 distinct CDR3 sequences, under 25% of them appearing once. Time point described: persistent/refractory GD, antithyroid drugs over 5 years with positive TRAb. PBMC-extracted RNA yielded the TCR library. Diagnosing Graves' disease relied on the American Thyroid Association guidelines. The V end lost 5 bases, the J end lost 6 bases, and 13 bases lay between the germline ends. The CDR3 runs 13 residues. Per germline, CDR1 MDHEN and CDR2 SYDVKM. This clonotype has at least ten counts. Its antigen is undetermined.

Sample: peripheral blood mononuclear cells (PBMCs), taken when the disease was refractory, from a patient treated with antithyroid drugs. The chain recombines TRBV28 with TRBJ1-2; D ambiguous. The receptor was isolated from a female donor with Graves disease. For the CDR3, the DNA is TGTGCCAGCAGTCCCGACCCGCGTCATGGCTACACCTTC. It yields the protein CASSPDPRHGYTF.